A selection of T cell receptor beta chains follows, all from one sample in a study of tumor-infiltrating lymphocytes in primary liver carcinoma. MiXCR, run by TCRdb on the multiplex PCR reads, gives a single entry per CDR3 protein. Found here are 40,000 to 60,000 distinct CDR3 sequences, about two thirds of them singletons; the top ten hold 29%. The source material was liver tumor tissue from sampling region 5. These receptors were obtained from a man aged 40-55 years with primary liver carcinoma and hepatitis B virus infection. Both conserved end residues are part of each CDR3. The order of the fields is clone size, J gene, D gene, V gene, CDR3 protein, CDR3 DNA. D genes are given only for firm matches. A row's size may be missing; if present it is once, few, many or a size class.

many TRBJ1-2 . TRBV13 CASSLSDAGGYGYTF TGTGCCAGCAGCTTATCGGATGCGGGAGGCTATGGCTACACCTTC
. TRBJ2-5 . TRBV5-1 CTSSSQSTDHREIQYF TGCACCAGCAGCTCGCAGTCGACGGACCACCGGGAGATCCAGTACTTC
. TRBJ2-7 . TRBV7-8 CASSTLTGYYKQYF TGTGCCAGCTCAACTTTAACAGGGTACTACAAGCAATACTTC
few TRBJ1-4 . TRBV2 CAISDRHNEKLFF TGTGCCATCTCAGACAGGCATAATGAAAAACTGTTTTTT
. TRBJ1-2 . TRBV28 CASRRTLEPLRDGYTF TGTGCCAGCAGGCGGACGCTGGAACCACTAAGGGATGGCTACACCTTC
. TRBJ2-5 TRBD2 TRBV12-3/TRBV12-4 CTSCFRLAGVPGETQYF TGTACCAGCTGCTTTCGACTAGCGGGAGTACCGGGGGAGACCCAGTACTTC
. TRBJ2-2 TRBD2 TRBV11-2 CASSTLAGGPRAGELFF TGTGCCAGCAGCACGTTAGCGGGAGGGCCAAGGGCCGGGGAGCTGTTTTTT
. TRBJ1-2 TRBD1 TRBV11-2 CASSADGQEGYTF TGTGCCAGCAGCGCCGACGGACAGGAGGGCTACACCTTC
. TRBJ2-3 . TRBV14 CTSSQDLPGDGDTQYF TGTACCAGCAGCCAAGATCTACCGGGGGACGGGGATACGCAGTATTTT
. TRBJ2-3 TRBD2 TRBV28 CASSQLAGAPRVTQYF TGTGCCAGCAGTCAACTAGCGGGAGCCCCAAGGGTTACGCAGTATTTT